The next 10 T cell receptor beta chains were all read from a single sample in a study of blood T cell repertoires in COVID-19. TCRdb's table, derived via immunoSEQ multiplex PCR, lists solely in-frame clones and lacks some. Counted here are some 83,000 clones, roughly 78% occurring once; the ten biggest clones make up less than 25%. The sequencing input was peripheral blood. The receptor source for this set is a human donor in a cohort sampled during active COVID-19.

This clone has a single count. CDR3: CASSSSGYTEAFF. The CDR3 nucleotides are TGTGCCAGCAGTTCGTCGGGATACACTGAAGCTTTCTTT. The gene calls are TRBV6-6 and TRBJ1-1; no clear D. Germline V gives CDR1 MNHNY, CDR2 SVGAGI (reference sequence). This CDR3 has 13 residues. V was clipped by 4 bases and J by 3 bases, with 9 bases between them.

This rearrangement joins TRBV6-6 to TRBJ2-7, with D unclear. The CDR3 is made up of 13 amino acids. CDR1 is MNHNY, CDR2 SVGAGI, per germline (reference sequence). V lost 6 bases to trimming and J lost 6 bases, with 15 bases between them. The CDR3 DNA reads TGTGCCAGCAGGGTTACGTCACAGACCGAGCAGTACTTC. It encodes CASRVTSQTEQYF.

V and J are TRBV19 and TRBJ2-4; 12 bases match TRBD2. CDR1 and CDR2 (germline): LNHDA, SQIVND (reference sequence). The CDR3 runs 15 residues. After removal of 4 bases from V and 6 bases from J, the junction contained 4 bases not matched to a gene. CDR3 region: CASSNLAGGRNIQYF. CDR3 sequence (DNA): TGTGCCAGTAGTAACCTAGCGGGGGGGCGAAACATTCAGTACTTC.

The genes are TRBV7-9 and TRBJ2-6; 9 bases are a match to TRBD1. Per the germline V gene, CDR1 is SEHNR and CDR2 is FQNEAQ (reference sequence). J was trimmed by 2 bases and V by 5 bases; bases with no gene match: 7. This CDR3 contains 17 residues. Here the CDR3 reads CASSGRDRAPGANVLTF. CDR3 nucleotide sequence: TGTGCCAGCAGCGGGCGGGACAGGGCCCCTGGGGCCAACGTCCTGACTTTC.

The chain has TRBV28 and TRBJ1-3, with a weak D call TRBD1 (6 bases). Germline V gene lookup returns CDR1 MDHEN and CDR2 SYDVKM. The CDR3 runs to 17 residues. Trimming pared 5 bases from V and 0 bases from J, leaving 17 bases between. The CDR3 spells CASSDRSRILSGNTIYF. The CDR3 bases are TGTGCCAGCAGTGACAGGTCCCGAATACTCTCTGGAAACACCATATATTTT.

The sample holds a few counts of this clone. The rearrangement joins TRBV2 to TRBJ2-5, with 7 bases fitting TRBD2. Unmatched junction bases numbered 7, after V lost 2 bases and J lost 7 bases. This CDR3 is built from 14 residues. Germline lookup yields CDR1 SNHLY and CDR2 FYNNEI. CDR3 sequence: CASSEITTGGTQYF. CDR3 bases: TGTGCCAGCAGTGAAATTACCACGGGGGGGACCCAGTACTTC.

This clone came up once. The chain has TRBV28 and TRBJ1-1; 8 bases are a match to TRBD1. Germline CDR1 and CDR2: MDHEN and SYDVKM. This CDR3 contains 13 residues. Trimming at V came to 4 bases and at J to 3 bases, leaving 1 base not matched to a gene. CDR3 nucleotides: TGTGCCAGCAGTTGGACAGGGTACACTGAAGCTTTCTTT. Amino acid sequence: CASSWTGYTEAFF.

The V call is TRBV27, the J call TRBJ2-5; 8 bases line up with TRBD2. The V gene's germline CDR1 is MNHEY and CDR2 SMNVEV (reference sequence). This CDR3 has 14 residues. The junction had 6 bases not matched to a gene; V was cut back by 4 bases and J by 5 bases. The DNA for the CDR3 is TGTGCCAGCAGTTCTGCGGGGGGTCGGGAGACCCAGTACTTC. Protein: CASSSAGGRETQYF.

The chain is built from TRBV5-1 and TRBJ1-2, with D unclear. Germline CDR1 reads SGHRS; CDR2 reads YFSETQ. The CDR3 has 14 amino acids. Trimming took 2 bases from V and 4 from J, leaving 12 bases between them. The CDR3 protein is CASSLQTDIYGYTF. In DNA form, the CDR3 reads TGCGCCAGCAGCTTACAGACCGACATCTATGGCTACACCTTC.

The chain couples TRBV6-5 to TRBJ2-3; 11 bases are shared with TRBD2. CDR1 MNHEY and CDR2 SVGAGI come from the germline V gene. The CDR3 loop spans 15 amino acids. With 2 bases clipped from V and 4 bases from J, the junction kept 2 bases outside the gene matches. The CDR3: CASSYIAGGPDTQYF. The DNA for the CDR3 is TGTGCCAGCAGTTACATAGCGGGGGGGCCAGATACGCAGTATTTT.